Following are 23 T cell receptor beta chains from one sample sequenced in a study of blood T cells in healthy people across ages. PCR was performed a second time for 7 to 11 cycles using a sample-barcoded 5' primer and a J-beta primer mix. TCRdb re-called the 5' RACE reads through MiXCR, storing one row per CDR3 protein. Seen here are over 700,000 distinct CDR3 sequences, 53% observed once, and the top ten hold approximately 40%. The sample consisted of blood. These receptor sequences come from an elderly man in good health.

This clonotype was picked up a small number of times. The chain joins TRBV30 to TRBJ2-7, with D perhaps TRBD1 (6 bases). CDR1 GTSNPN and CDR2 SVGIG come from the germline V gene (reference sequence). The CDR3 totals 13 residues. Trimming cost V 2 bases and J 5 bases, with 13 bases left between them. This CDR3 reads CAWSPTGSHEQYF. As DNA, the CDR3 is TGTGCCTGGAGTCCGACAGGTTCCCACGAGCAGTACTTC.

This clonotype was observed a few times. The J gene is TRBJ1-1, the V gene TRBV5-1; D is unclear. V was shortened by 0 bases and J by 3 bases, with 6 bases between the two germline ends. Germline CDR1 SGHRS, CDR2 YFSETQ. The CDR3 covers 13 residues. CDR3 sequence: CASSLAGHTEAFF. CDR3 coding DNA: TGCGCCAGCAGCTTGGCAGGCCACACTGAAGCTTTCTTT.

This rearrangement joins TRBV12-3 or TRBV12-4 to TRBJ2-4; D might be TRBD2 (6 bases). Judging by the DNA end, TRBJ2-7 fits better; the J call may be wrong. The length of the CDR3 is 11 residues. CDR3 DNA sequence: TGTGCCAGCACCAGACTAGGCGAGCAGTACTTC. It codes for CASTRLGEQYF.

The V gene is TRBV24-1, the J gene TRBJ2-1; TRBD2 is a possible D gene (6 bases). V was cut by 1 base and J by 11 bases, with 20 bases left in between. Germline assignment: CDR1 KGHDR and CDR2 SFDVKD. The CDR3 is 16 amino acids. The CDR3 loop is CATSDFEQAGRNKQFF. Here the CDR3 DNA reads TGTGCCACCAGTGATTTTGAACAGGCGGGACGCAACAAGCAGTTCTTC.

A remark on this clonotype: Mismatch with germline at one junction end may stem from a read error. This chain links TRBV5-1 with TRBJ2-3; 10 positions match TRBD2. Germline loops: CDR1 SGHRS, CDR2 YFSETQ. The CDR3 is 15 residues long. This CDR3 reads CASSFLAGVLDTQYF. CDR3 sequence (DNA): TGCGCCAGCAGCTTTCTAGCGGGAGTGCTAGATACACAGTATTTT.

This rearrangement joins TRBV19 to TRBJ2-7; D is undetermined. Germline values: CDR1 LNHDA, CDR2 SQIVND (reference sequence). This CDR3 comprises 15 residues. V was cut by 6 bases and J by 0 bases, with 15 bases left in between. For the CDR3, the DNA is TGTGCCAGTAGGAGCCCTGGGGTCAGCTCCTACGAGCAGTACTTC. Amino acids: CASRSPGVSSYEQYF.

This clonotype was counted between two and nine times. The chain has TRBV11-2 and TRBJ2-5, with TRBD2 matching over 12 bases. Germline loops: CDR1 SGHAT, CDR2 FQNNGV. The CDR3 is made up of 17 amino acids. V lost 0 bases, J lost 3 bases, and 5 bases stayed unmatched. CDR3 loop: CASSLEGTSGLEETQYF. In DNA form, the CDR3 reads TGTGCCAGCAGCTTAGAAGGGACTAGCGGGTTAGAAGAGACCCAGTACTTC.

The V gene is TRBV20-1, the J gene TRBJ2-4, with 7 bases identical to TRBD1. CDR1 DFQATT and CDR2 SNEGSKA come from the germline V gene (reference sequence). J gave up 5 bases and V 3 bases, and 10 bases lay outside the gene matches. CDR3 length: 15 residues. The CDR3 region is CSARGERGHQNIQYF. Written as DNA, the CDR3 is TGCAGTGCTAGGGGGGAGAGGGGGCATCAAAACATTCAGTACTTC.

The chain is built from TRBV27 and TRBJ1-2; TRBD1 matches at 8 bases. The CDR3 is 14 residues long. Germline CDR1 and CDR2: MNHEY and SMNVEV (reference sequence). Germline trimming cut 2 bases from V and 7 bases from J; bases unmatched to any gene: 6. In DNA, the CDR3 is TGTGCCAGCAGTTTAGACCGGACAGGGAGTGGCTACACCTTC. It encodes CASSLDRTGSGYTF.

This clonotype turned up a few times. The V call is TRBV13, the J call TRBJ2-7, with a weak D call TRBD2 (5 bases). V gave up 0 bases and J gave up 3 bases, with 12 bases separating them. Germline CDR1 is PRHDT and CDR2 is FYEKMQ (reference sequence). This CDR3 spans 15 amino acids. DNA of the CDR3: TGTGCCAGCAGCTTAGGACTAGGTTTGGGCTACGAGCAGTACTTC. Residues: CASSLGLGLGYEQYF.

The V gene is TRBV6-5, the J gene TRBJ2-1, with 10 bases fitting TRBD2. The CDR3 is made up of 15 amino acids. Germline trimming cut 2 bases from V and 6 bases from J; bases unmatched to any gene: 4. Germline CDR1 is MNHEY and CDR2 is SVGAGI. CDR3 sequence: CASSYVGLASNEQFF. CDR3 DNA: TGTGCCAGCAGTTACGTGGGACTAGCGAGCAATGAGCAGTTCTTC.

In DNA form, the CDR3 reads TGCAGCGTTGGAAAACAGGGTAGCAGATACGCGTATTTT. This codes for CSVGKQGSRYAYF. The chain joins TRBV29-1 to TRBJ2-3; TRBD1 is a possible D gene (6 bases). CDR3 length: 13 amino acids. The germline CDR1 and CDR2 sequences are SQVTM and ANQGSEA. The V end was cut by 4 bases, the J end by 14 bases, with 22 bases between.

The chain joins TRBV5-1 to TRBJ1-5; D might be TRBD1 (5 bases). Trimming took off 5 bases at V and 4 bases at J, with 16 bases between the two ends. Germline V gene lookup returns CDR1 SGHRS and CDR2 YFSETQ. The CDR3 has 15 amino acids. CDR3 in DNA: TGCGCCAGCAGATGGGGCCCAGAGGGGAATCAGCCCCAGCATTTT. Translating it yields CASRWGPEGNQPQHF.

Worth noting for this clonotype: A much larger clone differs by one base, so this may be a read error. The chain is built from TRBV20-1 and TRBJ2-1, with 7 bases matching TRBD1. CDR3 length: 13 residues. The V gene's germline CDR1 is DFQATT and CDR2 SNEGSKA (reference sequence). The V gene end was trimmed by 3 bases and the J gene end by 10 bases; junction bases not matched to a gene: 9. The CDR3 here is CSARGQNPYEQFF. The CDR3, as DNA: TGCAGTGCTAGGGGACAGAACCCTTACGAGCAGTTCTTC.

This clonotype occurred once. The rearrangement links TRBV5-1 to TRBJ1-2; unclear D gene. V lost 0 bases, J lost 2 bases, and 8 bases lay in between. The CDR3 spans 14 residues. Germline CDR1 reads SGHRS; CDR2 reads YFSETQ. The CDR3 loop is CASSLDQPNYGYTF. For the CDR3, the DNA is TGCGCCAGCAGCTTGGACCAGCCAAACTATGGCTACACCTTC. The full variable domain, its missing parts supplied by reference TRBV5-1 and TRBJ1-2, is KAGVTQTPRYLIKTRGQQVTLSCSPISGHRSVSWYQQTPGQGLQFLFEYFSETQRNKGNFPGRFSGRQFSNSRSEMNVSTLELGDSALYLCASSLDQPNYGYTFGSGTRLTVV.

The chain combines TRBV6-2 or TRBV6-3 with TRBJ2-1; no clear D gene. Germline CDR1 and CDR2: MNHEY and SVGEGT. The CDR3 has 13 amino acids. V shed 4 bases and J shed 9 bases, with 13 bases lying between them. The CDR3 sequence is CASSSSHSGEQFF. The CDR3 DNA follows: TGTGCCAGCAGTTCCTCCCATAGTGGTGAGCAGTTCTTC.

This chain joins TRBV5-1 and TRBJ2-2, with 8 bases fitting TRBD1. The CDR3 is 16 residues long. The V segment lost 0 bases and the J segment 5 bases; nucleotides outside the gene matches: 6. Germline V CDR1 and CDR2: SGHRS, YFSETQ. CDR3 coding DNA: TGCGCCAGCAGCTTGGCAGGGGGCGGAAGGACCGGGGAGCTGTTTTTT. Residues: CASSLAGGGRTGELFF.

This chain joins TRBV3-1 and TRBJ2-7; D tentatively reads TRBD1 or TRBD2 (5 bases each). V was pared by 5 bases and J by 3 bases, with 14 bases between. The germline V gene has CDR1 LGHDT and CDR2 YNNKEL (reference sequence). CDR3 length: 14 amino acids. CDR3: CASSYRGANYEQYF. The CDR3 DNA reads TGTGCCAGCAGCTATAGAGGGGCGAACTACGAGCAGTACTTC.

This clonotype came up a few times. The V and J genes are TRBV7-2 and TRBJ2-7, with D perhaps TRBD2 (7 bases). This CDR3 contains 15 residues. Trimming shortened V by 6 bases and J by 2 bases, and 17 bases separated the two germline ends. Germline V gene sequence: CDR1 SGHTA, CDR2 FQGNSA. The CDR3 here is CASSEGGTATYEQYF. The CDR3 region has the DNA TGTGCCAGCAGTGAGGGGGGGACTGCAACCTACGAGCAGTACTTC.

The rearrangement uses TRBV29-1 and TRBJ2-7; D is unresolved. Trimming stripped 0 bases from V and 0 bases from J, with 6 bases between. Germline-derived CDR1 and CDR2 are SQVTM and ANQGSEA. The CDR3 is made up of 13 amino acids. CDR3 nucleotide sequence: TGCAGCGTTGAAGAGGGTCCCTCCTACGAGCAGTACTTC. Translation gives CSVEEGPSYEQYF.

The CDR3 sequence is CAISTGGGEQFF. The CDR3 DNA sequence: TGTGCCATCAGTACAGGAGGCGGGGAGCAGTTCTTC. The rearrangement joins TRBV10-3 to TRBJ2-1; either TRBD1 or TRBD2 may supply D (5 bases each). The V gene's germline CDR1 is ENHRY and CDR2 SYGVKD. Trimming cost V 5 bases and J 10 bases, with 12 bases left between them. The CDR3 is 12 residues long.

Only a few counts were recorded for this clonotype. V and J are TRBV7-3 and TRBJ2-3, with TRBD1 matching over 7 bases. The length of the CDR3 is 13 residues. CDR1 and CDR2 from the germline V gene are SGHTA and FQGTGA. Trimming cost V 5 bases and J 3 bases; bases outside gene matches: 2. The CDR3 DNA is TGTGCCAGCAGCGTGACAGGGACAGATACGCAGTATTTT. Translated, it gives CASSVTGTDTQYF.

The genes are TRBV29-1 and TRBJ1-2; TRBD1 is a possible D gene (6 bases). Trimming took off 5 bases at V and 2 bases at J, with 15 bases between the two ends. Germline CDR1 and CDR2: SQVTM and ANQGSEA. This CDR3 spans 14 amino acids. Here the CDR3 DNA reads TGCAGCGTTCCACGCCCAACAGGGAACTATGGCTACACCTTC. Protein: CSVPRPTGNYGYTF. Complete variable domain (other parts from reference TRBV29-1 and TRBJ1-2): SAVISQKPSRDICQRGTSLTIQCQVDSQVTMMFWYRQQPGQSLTLIATANQGSEATYESGFVIDKFPISRPNLTFSTLTVSNMSPEDSSIYLCSVPRPTGNYGYTFGSGTRLTVV.